Listed here are 5 T cell receptor beta chains from one sample, sequenced in a study of T-cell reconstitution after alpha-beta-depleted transplantation in children. Researchers prepared the TCRbeta library using unique molecular identifiers, the study reports. TCRdb used MiXCR to reprocess the PCR reads, holding one entry per CDR3 protein. The sample holds 500,000 to 750,000 distinct CDR3 sequences, more than 20% seen once. Sample: PBMCs, taken before TCRalphabeta/CD19-depleted stem cell transplant. The receptors come from a boy younger than two with Wiskott-Aldrich syndrome, due to receive a stem cell transplant.

The chain recombines TRBV20-1 with TRBJ2-1; TRBD2 matches at 12 bases. The trim removed 6 bases at V and 10 bases at J, leaving 10 bases unmatched. The V gene's germline CDR1 is DFQATT and CDR2 SNEGSKA (reference sequence). The CDR3 is made up of 14 amino acids. The CDR3 DNA follows: TGCAGTGCGACACCGGGACTAGCGGGTTCGGAGCAGTTCTTC. Residues: CSATPGLAGSEQFF.

The chain couples TRBV6-1 to TRBJ1-6; D might be TRBD1 (5 bases). The CDR3 extends over 15 amino acids. Per the germline V gene, CDR1 is MNHNS and CDR2 is SASEGT. Deletions cut 6 bases from V and 4 bases from J, with 13 bases between. CDR3 amino acids: CASRPRGGYNSPLHF. CDR3 in DNA: TGTGCCAGCAGACCGAGGGGCGGATATAATTCACCCCTCCACTTT.

This clonotype was detected once. With a much larger clone just one base away, this may be a read error. This chain links TRBV5-1 with TRBJ2-1; 12 nucleotides line up with TRBD2. CDR1 is SGHRS and CDR2 is YFSETQ in the germline V gene. This CDR3 region has 16 residues. The V segment lost 3 bases and the J segment 7 bases; nucleotides outside the gene matches: 8. The CDR3 DNA follows: TGCGCCAGCAGCTGGACTAGCGGGAACTCTTTGAATGAGCAGTTCTTC. It codes for CASSWTSGNSLNEQFF.

This clonotype was observed once. The chain carries TRBV7-2 and TRBJ2-7; 8 bases line up with TRBD2. CDR3 length equals 14 residues. V shed 4 bases and J 7 bases; nucleotides not matched to a gene: 9. Germline loops: CDR1 SGHTA, CDR2 FQGNSA. The CDR3 DNA follows: TGTGCCAGCAGCTCCTGGACTAGCTCCTCGGAGCAGTACTTC. Translated, it gives CASSSWTSSSEQYF.

The rearrangement links TRBV2 to TRBJ2-7; 10 bases align to TRBD1. Germline CDR1 reads SNHLY; CDR2 reads FYNNEI. This CDR3 has 15 amino acids. Trimming took 5 bases from V and 2 from J; bases not matched to a gene: 6. For the CDR3, the DNA is TGTGCCAGCAGTCTCGACAGGGGGCGCCCCTACGAGCAGTACTTC. Protein sequence: CASSLDRGRPYEQYF.